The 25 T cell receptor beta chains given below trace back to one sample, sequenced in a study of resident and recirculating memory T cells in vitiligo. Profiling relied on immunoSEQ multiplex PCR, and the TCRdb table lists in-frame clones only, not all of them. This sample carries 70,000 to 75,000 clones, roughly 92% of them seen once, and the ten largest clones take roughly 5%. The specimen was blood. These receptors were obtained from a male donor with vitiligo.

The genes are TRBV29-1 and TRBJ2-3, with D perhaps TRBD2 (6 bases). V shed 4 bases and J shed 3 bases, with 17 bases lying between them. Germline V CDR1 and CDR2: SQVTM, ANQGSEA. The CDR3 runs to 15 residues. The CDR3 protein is CSVGVTSGFTDTQYF. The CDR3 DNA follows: TGCAGCGTTGGGGTGACTAGTGGTTTTACAGATACGCAGTATTTT.

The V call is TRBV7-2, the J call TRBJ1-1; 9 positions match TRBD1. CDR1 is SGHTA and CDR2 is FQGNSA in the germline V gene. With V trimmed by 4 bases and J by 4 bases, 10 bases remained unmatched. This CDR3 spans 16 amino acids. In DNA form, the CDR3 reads TGTGCCAGCAGCTCGCAGCCGGGACAGGGTAGCACTGAAGCTTTCTTT. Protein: CASSSQPGQGSTEAFF.

Here the CDR3 DNA reads TGTGCCAGCAGCTTAGCTAGCGGGGGGGCCTACGAGCAGTACTTC. Translated: CASSLASGGAYEQYF. The rearrangement joins TRBV7-6 to TRBJ2-7; the match to TRBD2 covers 11 bases. J was trimmed by 2 bases and V by 0 bases; bases with no gene match: 0. CDR3 length: 15 residues. Germline V lookup: CDR1 SGHVS, CDR2 FNYEAQ.

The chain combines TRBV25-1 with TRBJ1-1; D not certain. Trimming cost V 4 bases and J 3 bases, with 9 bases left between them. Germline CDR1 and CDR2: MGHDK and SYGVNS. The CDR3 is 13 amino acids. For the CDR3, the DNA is TGTGCCAGCAGTGGACGGGTTCACACTGAAGCTTTCTTT. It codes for CASSGRVHTEAFF.

The CDR3 bases are TGTGCCAGCAGCTTAACGGGACAGGGGAATAATGAAAAACTGTTTTTT. The encoded protein is CASSLTGQGNNEKLFF. The chain carries TRBV7-9 and TRBJ1-4, with 10 bases matching TRBD1. Germline values: CDR1 SEHNR, CDR2 FQNEAQ (reference sequence). The CDR3 contains 16 residues. The ends lost 2 bases at V and 4 bases at J; junction bases unmatched: 4.

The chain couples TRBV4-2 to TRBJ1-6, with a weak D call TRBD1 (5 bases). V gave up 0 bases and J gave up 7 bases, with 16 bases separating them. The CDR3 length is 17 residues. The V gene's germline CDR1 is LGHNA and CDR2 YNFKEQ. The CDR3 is CASSQEITQGGNSPLHF. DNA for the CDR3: TGTGCCAGCAGCCAAGAGATAACCCAGGGTGGGAATTCACCCCTCCACTTT.

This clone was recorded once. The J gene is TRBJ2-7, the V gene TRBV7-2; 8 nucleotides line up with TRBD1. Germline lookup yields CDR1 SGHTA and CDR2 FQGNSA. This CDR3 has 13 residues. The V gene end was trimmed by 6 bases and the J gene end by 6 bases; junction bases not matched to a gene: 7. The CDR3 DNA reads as TGTGCCAGCAGGCGGACAGGGATAGGCGAGCAGTACTTC. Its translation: CASRRTGIGEQYF.

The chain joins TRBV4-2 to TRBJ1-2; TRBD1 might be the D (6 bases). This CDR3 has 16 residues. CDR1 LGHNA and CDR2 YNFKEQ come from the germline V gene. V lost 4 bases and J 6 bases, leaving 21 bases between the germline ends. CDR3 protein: CASSPPDDRPGDGYTF. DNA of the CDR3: TGTGCCAGCAGCCCGCCAGATGACAGGCCAGGGGATGGCTACACCTTC.

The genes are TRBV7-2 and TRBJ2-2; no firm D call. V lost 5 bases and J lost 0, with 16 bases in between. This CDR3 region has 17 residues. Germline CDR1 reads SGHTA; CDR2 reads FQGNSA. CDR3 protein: CASSPLYGKANTGELFF. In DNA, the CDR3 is TGTGCCAGCAGCCCCCTATATGGTAAAGCGAACACCGGGGAGCTGTTTTTT.

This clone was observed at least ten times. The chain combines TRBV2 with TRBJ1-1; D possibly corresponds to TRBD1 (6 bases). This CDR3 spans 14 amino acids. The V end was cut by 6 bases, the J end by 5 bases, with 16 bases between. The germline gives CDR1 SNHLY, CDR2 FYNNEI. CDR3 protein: CASSPKGGVTEAFF. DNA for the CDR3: TGTGCCAGCAGCCCGAAGGGGGGGGTGACTGAAGCTTTCTTT.

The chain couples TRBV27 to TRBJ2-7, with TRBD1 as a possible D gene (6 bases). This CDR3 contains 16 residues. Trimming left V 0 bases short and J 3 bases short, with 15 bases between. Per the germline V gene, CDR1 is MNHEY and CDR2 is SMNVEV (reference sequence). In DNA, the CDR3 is TGTGCCAGCAGTTTATCTTGGGCAGGGGTCAACTACGAGCAGTACTTC. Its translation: CASSLSWAGVNYEQYF.

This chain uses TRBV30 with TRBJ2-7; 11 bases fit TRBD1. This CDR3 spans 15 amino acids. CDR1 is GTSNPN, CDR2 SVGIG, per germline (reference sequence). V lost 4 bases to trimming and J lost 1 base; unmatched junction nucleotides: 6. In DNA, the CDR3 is TGTGCCTGGAATGCCGGGACAGGGGGTTCCTACGAGCAGTACTTC. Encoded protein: CAWNAGTGGSYEQYF.

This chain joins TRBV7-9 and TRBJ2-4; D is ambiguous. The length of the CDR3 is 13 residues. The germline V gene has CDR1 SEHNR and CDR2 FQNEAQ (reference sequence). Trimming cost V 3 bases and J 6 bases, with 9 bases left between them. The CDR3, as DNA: TGTGCCAGCAGCTTGTTCAGTGTAAACATTCAGTACTTC. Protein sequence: CASSLFSVNIQYF.

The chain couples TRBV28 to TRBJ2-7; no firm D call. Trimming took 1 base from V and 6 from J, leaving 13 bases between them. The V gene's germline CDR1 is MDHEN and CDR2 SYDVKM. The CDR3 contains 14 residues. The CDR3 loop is CASSLYVPLSEQYF. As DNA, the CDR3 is TGTGCCAGCAGTTTATACGTCCCCCTAAGCGAGCAGTACTTC. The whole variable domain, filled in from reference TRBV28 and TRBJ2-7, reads DVKVTQSSRYLVKRTGEKVFLECVQDMDHENMFWYRQDPGLGLRLIYFSYDVKMKEKGDIPEGYSVSREKKERFSLILESASTNQTSMYLCASSLYVPLSEQYFGPGTRLTVT.

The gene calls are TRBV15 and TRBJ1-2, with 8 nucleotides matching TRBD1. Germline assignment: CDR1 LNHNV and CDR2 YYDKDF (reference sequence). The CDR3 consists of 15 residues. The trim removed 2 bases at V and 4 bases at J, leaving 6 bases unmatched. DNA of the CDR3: TGTGCCACCAGCAGACCGGGACAGGACGTCTATGGCTACACCTTC. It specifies CATSRPGQDVYGYTF.

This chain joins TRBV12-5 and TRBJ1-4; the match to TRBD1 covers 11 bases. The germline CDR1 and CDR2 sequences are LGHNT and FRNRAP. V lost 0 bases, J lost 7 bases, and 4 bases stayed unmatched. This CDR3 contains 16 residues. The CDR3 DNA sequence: TGTGCTAGTGGTTTGGTACAGGGACAGGGGGGTGAAAAACTGTTTTTT. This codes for CASGLVQGQGGEKLFF.

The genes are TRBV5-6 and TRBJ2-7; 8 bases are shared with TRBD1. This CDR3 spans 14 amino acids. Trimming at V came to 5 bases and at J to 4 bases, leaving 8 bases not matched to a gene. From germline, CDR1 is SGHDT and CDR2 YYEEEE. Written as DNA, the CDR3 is TGTGCCAGCAGTCCTGGACAGGGCGGTTACGAGCAGTACTTC. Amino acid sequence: CASSPGQGGYEQYF. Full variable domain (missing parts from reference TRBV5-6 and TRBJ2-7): DAGVTQSPTHLIKTRGQQVTLRCSPKSGHDTVSWYQQALGQGPQFIFQYYEEEERQRGNFPDRFSGHQFPNYSSELNVNALLLGDSALYLCASSPGQGGYEQYFGPGTRLTVT.

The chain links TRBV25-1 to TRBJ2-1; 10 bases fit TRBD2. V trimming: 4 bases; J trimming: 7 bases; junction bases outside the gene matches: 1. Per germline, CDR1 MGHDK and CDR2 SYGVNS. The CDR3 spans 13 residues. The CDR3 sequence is CASSVSGGNEQFF. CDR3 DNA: TGTGCCAGCAGTGTTAGCGGGGGGAATGAGCAGTTCTTC.

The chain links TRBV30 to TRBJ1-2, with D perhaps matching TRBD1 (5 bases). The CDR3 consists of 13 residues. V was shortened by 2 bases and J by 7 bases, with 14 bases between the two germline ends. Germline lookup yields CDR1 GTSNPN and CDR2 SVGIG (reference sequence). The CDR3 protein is CAWSYSRAAGYTF. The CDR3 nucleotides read TGTGCCTGGAGTTATAGCAGGGCCGCTGGCTACACCTTC.

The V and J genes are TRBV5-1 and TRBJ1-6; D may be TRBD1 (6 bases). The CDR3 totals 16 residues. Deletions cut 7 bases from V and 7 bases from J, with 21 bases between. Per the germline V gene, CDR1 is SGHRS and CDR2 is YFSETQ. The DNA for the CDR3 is TGCGCCAGCTCTTTTTCACAGGGACACACCAATTCACCCCTCCACTTT. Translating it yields CASSFSQGHTNSPLHF.

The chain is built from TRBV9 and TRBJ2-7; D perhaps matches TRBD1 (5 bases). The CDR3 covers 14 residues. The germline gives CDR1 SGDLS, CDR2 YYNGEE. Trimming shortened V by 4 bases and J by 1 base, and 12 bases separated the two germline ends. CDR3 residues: CASSPRRVSYEQYF. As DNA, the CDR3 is TGTGCCAGCAGCCCCCGCAGGGTTTCCTACGAGCAGTACTTC.

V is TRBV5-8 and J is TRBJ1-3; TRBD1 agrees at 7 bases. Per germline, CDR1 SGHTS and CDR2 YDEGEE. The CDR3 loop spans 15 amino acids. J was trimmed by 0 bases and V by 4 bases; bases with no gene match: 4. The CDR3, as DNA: TGTGCCAGCAGCGCGGGGACAGCCTCTGGAAACACCATATATTTT. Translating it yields CASSAGTASGNTIYF.

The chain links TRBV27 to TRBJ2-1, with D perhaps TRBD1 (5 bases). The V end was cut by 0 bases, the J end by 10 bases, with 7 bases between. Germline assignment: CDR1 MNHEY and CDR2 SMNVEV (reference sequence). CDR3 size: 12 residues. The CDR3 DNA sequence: TGTGCCAGCAGTTTATCAAGGGGCGAGCAGTTCTTC. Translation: CASSLSRGEQFF.

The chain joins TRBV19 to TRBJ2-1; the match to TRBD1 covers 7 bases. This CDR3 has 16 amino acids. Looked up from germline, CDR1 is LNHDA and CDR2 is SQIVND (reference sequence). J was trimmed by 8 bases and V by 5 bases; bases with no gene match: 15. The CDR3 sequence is CASSATVDRPLDEQFF. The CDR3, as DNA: TGTGCCAGTAGTGCAACCGTGGACAGGCCCTTGGATGAGCAGTTCTTC. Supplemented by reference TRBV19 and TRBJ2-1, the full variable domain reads DGGITQSPKYLFRKEGQNVTLSCEQNLNHDAMYWYRQDPGQGLRLIYYSQIVNDFQKGDIAEGYSVSREKKESFPLTVTSAQKNPTAFYLCASSATVDRPLDEQFFGPGTRLTVL.

The CDR3 DNA sequence: TGTGCCAGCATAGGACCGGACAGGGGGAGAAACTACAATGAGCAGTTCTTC. This codes for CASIGPDRGRNYNEQFF. The chain links TRBV28 to TRBJ2-1; 10 positions match TRBD1. The CDR3 sequence is 17 residues long. The germline gives CDR1 MDHEN, CDR2 SYDVKM. The J segment lost 3 bases and the V segment lost 7 bases, leaving 12 bases of the junction unmatched.